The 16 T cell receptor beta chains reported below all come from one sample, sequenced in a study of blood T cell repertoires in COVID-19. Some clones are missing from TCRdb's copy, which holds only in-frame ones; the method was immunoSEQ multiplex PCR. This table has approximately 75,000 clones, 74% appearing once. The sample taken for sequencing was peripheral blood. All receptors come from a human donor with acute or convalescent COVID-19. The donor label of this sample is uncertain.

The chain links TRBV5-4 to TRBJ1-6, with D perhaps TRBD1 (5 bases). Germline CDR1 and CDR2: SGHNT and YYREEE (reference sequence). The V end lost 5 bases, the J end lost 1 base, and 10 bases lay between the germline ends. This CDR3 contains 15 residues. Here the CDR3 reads CASRSQGSYNSPLHF. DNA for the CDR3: TGTGCCAGCAGATCCCAGGGTTCCTATAATTCACCCCTCCACTTT.

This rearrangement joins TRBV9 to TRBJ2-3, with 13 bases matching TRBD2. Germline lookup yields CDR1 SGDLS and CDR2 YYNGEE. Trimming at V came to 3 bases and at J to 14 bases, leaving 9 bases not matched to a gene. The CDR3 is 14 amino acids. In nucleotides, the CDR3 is TGTGCCAGCAGCGAGGGACTAGCGGGATCTAAGGTGTATTTT. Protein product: CASSEGLAGSKVYF.

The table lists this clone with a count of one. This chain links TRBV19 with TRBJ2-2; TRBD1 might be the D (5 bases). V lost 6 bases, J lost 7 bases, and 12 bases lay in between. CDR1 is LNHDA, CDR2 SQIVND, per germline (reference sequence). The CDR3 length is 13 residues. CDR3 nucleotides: TGTGCCAGTAGCAATCAGGGAAGCGGGGAGCTGTTTTTT. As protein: CASSNQGSGELFF.

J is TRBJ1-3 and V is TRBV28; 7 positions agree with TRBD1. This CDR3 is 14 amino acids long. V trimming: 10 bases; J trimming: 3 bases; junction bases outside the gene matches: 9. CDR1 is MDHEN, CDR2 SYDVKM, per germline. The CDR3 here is CATQAPGGGNTIYF. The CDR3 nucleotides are TGTGCCACACAGGCTCCAGGGGGTGGAAACACCATATATTTT.

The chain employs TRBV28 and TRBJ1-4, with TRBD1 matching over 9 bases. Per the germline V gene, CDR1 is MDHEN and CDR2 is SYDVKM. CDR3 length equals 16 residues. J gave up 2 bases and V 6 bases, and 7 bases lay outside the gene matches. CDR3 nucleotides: TGTGCCAGCAGCTTAGGGACAGGGTGGACTAATGAAAAACTGTTTTTT. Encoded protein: CASSLGTGWTNEKLFF. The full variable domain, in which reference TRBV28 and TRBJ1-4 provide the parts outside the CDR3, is DVKVTQSSRYLVKRTGEKVFLECVQDMDHENMFWYRQDPGLGLRLIYFSYDVKMKEKGDIPEGYSVSREKKERFSLILESASTNQTSMYLCASSLGTGWTNEKLFFGSGTQLSVL.

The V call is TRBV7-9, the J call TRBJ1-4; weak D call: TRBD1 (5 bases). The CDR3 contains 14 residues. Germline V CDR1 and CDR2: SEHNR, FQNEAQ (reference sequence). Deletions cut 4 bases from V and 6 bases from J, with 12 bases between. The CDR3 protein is CASSSAGQDEKLFF. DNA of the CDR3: TGTGCCAGCAGCTCGGCAGGGCAGGATGAAAAACTGTTTTTT.

DNA for the CDR3: TGTGCCAGCAGAGGCTTCGGGGGAGTTGGGCTTAATTCACCCCTCCACTTT. It is translated as CASRGFGGVGLNSPLHF. The J gene is TRBJ1-6, the V gene TRBV28; D might be TRBD1 (5 bases). This CDR3 is 17 amino acids long. V lost 6 bases and J lost 6, with 21 bases in between. Germline values: CDR1 MDHEN, CDR2 SYDVKM.

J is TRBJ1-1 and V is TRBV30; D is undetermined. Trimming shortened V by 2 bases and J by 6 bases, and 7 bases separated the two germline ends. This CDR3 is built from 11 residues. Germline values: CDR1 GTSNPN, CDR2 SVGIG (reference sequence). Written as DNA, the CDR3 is TGTGCCTGGAGTCGCAGCGCTGAAGCTTTCTTT. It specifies CAWSRSAEAFF.

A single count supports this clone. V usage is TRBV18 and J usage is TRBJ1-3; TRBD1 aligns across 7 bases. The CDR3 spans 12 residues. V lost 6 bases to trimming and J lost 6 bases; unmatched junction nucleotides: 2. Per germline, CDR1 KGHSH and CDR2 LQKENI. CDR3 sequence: CASSEGANTIYF. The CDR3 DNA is TGTGCCAGCTCCGAGGGGGCAAACACCATATATTTT.

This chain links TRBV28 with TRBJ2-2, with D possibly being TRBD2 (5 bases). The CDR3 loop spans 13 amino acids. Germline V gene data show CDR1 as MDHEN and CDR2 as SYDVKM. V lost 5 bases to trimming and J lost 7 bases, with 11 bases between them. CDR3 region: CASSPLGIGELFF. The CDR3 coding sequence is TGTGCCAGCAGTCCACTAGGGATCGGGGAGCTGTTTTTT.

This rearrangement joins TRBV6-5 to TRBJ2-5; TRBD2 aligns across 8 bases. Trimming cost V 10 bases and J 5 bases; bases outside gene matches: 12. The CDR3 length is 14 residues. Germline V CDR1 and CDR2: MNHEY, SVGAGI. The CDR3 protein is CAIQGAGVGETQYF. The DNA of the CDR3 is TGTGCCATCCAGGGAGCGGGAGTGGGTGAGACCCAGTACTTC.

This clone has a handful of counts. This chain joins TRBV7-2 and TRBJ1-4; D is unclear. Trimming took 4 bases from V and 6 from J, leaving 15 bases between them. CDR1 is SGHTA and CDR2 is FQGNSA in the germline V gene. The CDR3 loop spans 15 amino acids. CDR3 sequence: CASSSSGVPHEKLFF. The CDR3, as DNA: TGTGCCAGCAGCTCTTCCGGGGTCCCCCATGAAAAACTGTTTTTT.

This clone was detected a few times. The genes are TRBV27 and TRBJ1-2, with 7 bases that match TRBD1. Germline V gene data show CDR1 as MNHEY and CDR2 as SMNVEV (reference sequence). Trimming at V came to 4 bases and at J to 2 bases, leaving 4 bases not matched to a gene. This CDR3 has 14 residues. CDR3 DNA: TGTGCCAGCAGTTGGAGCAGGGGGAACTATGGCTACACCTTC. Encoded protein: CASSWSRGNYGYTF.

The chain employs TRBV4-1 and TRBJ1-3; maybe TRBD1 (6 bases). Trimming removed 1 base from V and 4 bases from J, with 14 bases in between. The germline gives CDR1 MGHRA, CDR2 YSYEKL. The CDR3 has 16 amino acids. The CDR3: CASSQATGLEGNTIYF. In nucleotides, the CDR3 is TGCGCCAGCAGCCAAGCCACAGGGCTGGAAGGAAACACCATATATTTT.

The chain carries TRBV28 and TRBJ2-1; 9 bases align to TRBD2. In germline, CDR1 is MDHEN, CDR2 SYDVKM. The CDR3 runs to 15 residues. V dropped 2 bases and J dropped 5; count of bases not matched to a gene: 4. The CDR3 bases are TGTGCCAGCAGTTTACGCCTAGCGGGAAACAATGAGCAGTTCTTC. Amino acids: CASSLRLAGNNEQFF.

DNA of the CDR3: TGTGCCAGCAGACTAAACAGGGGGTCCTATGGCTACACCTTC. Translated: CASRLNRGSYGYTF. The chain joins TRBV6-5 to TRBJ1-2; 8 nucleotides align to TRBD1. With V trimmed by 6 bases and J by 4 bases, 7 bases remained unmatched. CDR1 MNHEY and CDR2 SVGAGI come from the germline V gene. This CDR3 has 14 residues.